This TCR beta chain derives from a study of control samples from healthy donors and cancer patients. Sequenced by immunoSEQ multiplex PCR; TCRdb stores in-frame clones only, minus some. Of about 100,000 clones in the sample, approximately 80% were seen once. This CDR3 comprises 12 residues. Germline V gene data show CDR1 as MDHEN and CDR2 as SYDVKM. Trimming cost V 11 bases and J 1 base; bases outside gene matches: 4. The chain uses TRBV28 and TRBJ1-2; the match to TRBD1 covers 7 bases. This clonotype originated in a man younger than 40 in good health. The material sequenced was blood. The CDR3 here is CALGGVNYGYTF. As DNA, the CDR3 is TGTGCCCTAGGGGGCGTTAACTATGGCTACACCTTC.